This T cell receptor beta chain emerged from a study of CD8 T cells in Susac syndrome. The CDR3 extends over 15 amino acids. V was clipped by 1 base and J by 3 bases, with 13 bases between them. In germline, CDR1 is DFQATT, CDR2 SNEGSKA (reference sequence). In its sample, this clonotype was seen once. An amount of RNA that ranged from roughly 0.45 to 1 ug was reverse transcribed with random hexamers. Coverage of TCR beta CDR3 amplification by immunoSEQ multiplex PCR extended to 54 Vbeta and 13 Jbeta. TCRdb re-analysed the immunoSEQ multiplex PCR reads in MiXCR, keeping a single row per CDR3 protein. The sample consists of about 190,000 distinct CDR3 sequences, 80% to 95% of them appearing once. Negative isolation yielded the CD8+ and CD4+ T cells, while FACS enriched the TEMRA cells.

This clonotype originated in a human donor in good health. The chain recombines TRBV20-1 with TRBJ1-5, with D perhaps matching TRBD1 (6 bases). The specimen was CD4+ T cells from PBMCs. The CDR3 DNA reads TGCAGTGCTAGAGTATCATCAGGGGCCAATCAGCCCCAGCATTTT. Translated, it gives CSARVSSGANQPQHF.